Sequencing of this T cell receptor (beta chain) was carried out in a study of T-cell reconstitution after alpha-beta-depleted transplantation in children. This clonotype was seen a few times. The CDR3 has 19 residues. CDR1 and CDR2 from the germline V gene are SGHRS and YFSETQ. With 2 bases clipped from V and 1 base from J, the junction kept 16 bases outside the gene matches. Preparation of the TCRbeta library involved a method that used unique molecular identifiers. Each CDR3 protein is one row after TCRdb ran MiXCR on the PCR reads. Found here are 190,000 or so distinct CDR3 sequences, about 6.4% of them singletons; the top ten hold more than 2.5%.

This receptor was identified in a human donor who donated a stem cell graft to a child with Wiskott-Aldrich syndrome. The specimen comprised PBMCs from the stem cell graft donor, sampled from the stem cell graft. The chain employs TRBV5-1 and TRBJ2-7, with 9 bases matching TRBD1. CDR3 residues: CASSLLTPGQGQPSYEQYF. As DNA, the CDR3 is TGCGCCAGCAGCTTACTTACCCCGGGACAGGGACAACCTTCCTACGAGCAGTACTTC.